These T cell receptor beta chains were read from a single sample in a study of blood T cells in healthy people across ages. Using its own MiXCR run on the 5' RACE reads, TCRdb lists one record per CDR3 protein. Counted here are about 1,500,000 distinct CDR3 sequences, approximately 42% occurring once; the ten biggest clones make up 7% to 9.5%. The sequencing sample was made of blood. All receptors derive from a woman aged 18-35 years in good health. Both conserved end residues are part of each CDR3. D genes are given only for firm matches. Size values are once, few and many counts, or a class for expanded clones, and some rows have none.

V: TRBV12-3/TRBV12-4
size: few
D: NA
J: TRBJ2-4
length: 14
CDR3: CASSLTREKNIQYF
DNA: TGTGCCAGCAGCCTTACTAGGGAAAAAAACATTCAGTACTTC

V: TRBV20-1
size: few
D: TRBD2
J: TRBJ2-1
length: 16
CDR3: CSARISGGLSYNEQFF
DNA: TGCAGTGCTAGGATTAGCGGGGGACTCTCCTACAATGAGCAGTTCTTC

V: TRBV6-5
size: NA
D: NA
J: TRBJ2-7
length: 14
CDR3: CASSYRSSLGEQYF
DNA: TGTGCCAGCAGTTACAGAAGCTCGCTCGGGGAGCAGTACTTC

V: TRBV5-1
size: NA
D: NA
J: TRBJ2-7
length: 15
CDR3: CASSLNGASSYEQYF
DNA: TGCGCCAGCAGCTTGAATGGCGCTAGCTCCTACGAGCAGTACTTC

V: TRBV29-1
size: NA
D: NA
J: TRBJ2-6
length: 19
CDR3: CSVRGFRDILGSGANVLTF
DNA: TGCAGCGTCAGGGGATTCCGGGACATCTTAGGTTCTGGGGCCAACGTCCTGACTTTC

V: TRBV12-3/TRBV12-4
size: few
D: NA
J: TRBJ1-2
length: 14
CDR3: CASSLEGVDYGYTF
DNA: TGTGCCAGCAGTTTAGAAGGGGTCGACTATGGCTACACCTTC

V: TRBV20-1
size: NA
D: NA
J: TRBJ2-4
length: 15
CDR3: CSAREELLAKNIQYF
DNA: TGCAGTGCTAGAGAGGAGTTACTAGCCAAAAACATTCAGTACTTC

V: TRBV4-1
size: few
D: TRBD2
J: TRBJ2-1
length: 17
CDR3: CASSQSSGLSSYNEQFF
DNA: TGCGCCAGCAGCCAAAGTAGCGGGCTGAGCTCCTACAATGAGCAGTTCTTC

V: TRBV21-1
size: NA
D: NA
J: TRBJ1-2
length: 15
CDR3: CASSKDGARTYGYTF
DNA: TGTGCCAGCAGCAAAGACGGAGCCCGCACCTATGGCTACACCTTC

V: TRBV5-1
size: NA
D: NA
J: TRBJ1-2
length: 14
CDR3: CASSLETAIYGYTF
DNA: TGCGCCAGCAGCTTGGAGACAGCCATCTATGGCTACACCTTC

V: TRBV20-1
size: many
D: TRBD2
J: TRBJ2-7
length: 15
CDR3: CSARDLAGEGYEQYF
DNA: TGCAGTGCTAGAGATCTCGCGGGAGAGGGCTACGAGCAGTACTTC

V: TRBV10-3
size: once
D: TRBD1
J: TRBJ1-2
length: 13
CDR3: CAISTTGWGGYTF
DNA: TGTGCCATCAGTACGACAGGGTGGGGTGGCTACACCTTC

V: TRBV5-1
size: NA
D: NA
J: TRBJ2-7
length: 13
CDR3: CASSAFGGYEQYF
DNA: TGCGCCAGCAGCGCCTTTGGGGGCTACGAGCAGTACTTC

V: TRBV14
size: NA
D: TRBD2
J: TRBJ2-2
length: 19
CDR3: CASSQDRAYGGRGTGELFF
DNA: TGTGCCAGCAGCCAAGATCGGGCGTATGGCGGGAGGGGCACCGGGGAGCTGTTTTTT

V: TRBV6-5
size: NA
D: NA
J: TRBJ1-1
length: 11
CDR3: CAHGQGTEAFF
DNA: TGTGCCCACGGGCAGGGCACTGAAGCTTTCTTT

V: TRBV24-1
size: few
D: NA
J: TRBJ1-5
length: 13
CDR3: CATSADTYQPQHF
DNA: TGTGCCACCAGTGCGGACACCTATCAGCCCCAGCATTTT

V: TRBV7-2
size: NA
D: NA
J: TRBJ2-5
length: 16
CDR3: CASSPRQGGFDNEQYF
DNA: TGTGCCAGCAGCCCGCGACAGGGAGGTTTTGACAATGAGCAGTACTTC

V: TRBV29-1
size: NA
D: NA
J: TRBJ2-1
length: 11
CDR3: CSVAQSYGQFF
DNA: TGCAGCGTGGCACAGTCCTACGGGCAGTTCTTC

V: TRBV3-1
size: NA
D: TRBD1
J: TRBJ2-1
length: 12
CDR3: CASSQTTGGQFF
DNA: TGTGCCAGCAGCCAAACAACAGGGGGGCAGTTCTTC

V: TRBV5-1
size: NA
D: TRBD1
J: TRBJ2-2
length: 16
CDR3: CASSWGQGAIPGELFF
DNA: TGCGCCAGCAGCTGGGGACAGGGGGCGATTCCCGGGGAGCTGTTTTTT

V: TRBV10-3
size: NA
D: NA
J: TRBJ1-1
length: 13
CDR3: CAISALGALGAFF
DNA: TGTGCCATCAGTGCTTTGGGGGCCCTGGGAGCTTTCTTT

V: TRBV5-1
size: NA
D: TRBD1
J: TRBJ2-4
length: 15
CDR3: CASSRIRTGGSRQYF
DNA: TGCGCCAGCAGCCGGATCAGGACAGGGGGCTCAAGGCAGTACTTC

V: TRBV5-6
size: NA
D: NA
J: TRBJ2-7
length: 16
CDR3: CASSLAPKPYWSEQYF
DNA: TGTGCCAGCAGCTTAGCCCCCAAACCGTATTGGAGCGAGCAGTACTTC

V: TRBV20-1
size: few
D: TRBD2
J: TRBJ2-3
length: 15
CDR3: CSAVPGLGGGDTQYF
DNA: TGCAGTGCTGTCCCGGGACTAGGAGGGGGGGATACGCAGTATTTT

V: TRBV7-9
size: NA
D: TRBD1
J: TRBJ1-1
length: 14
CDR3: CASSLDREVSEAFF
DNA: TGTGCCAGCAGCTTGGACAGGGAAGTTTCTGAAGCTTTCTTT

V: TRBV21-1
size: NA
D: NA
J: TRBJ2-3
length: 18
CDR3: CASSKGLAGEGGTDTQYF
DNA: TGTGCCAGCAGCAAAGGGCTAGCGGGAGAGGGGGGCACAGATACGCAGTATTTT

V: TRBV24-1
size: NA
D: TRBD2
J: TRBJ2-7
length: 16
CDR3: CATSDFLAGDSYEQYF
DNA: TGTGCCACCAGTGACTTCCTAGCGGGAGACTCCTACGAGCAGTACTTC

V: TRBV7-2
size: few
D: TRBD1
J: TRBJ2-7
length: 15
CDR3: CARSLWGDRDYEQYF
DNA: TGTGCCAGAAGCTTATGGGGGGACAGGGACTACGAGCAGTACTTC

V: TRBV27
size: NA
D: TRBD1
J: TRBJ1-2
length: 15
CDR3: CASSSWDRDPYGYTF
DNA: TGTGCCAGCAGTTCCTGGGACAGGGATCCCTATGGCTACACCTTC

V: TRBV3-1
size: NA
D: NA
J: TRBJ1-1
length: 15
CDR3: CASSQGIDRFTEAFF
DNA: TGTGCCAGCAGCCAAGGGATAGACAGGTTTACTGAAGCTTTCTTT

V: TRBV4-1
size: few
D: NA
J: TRBJ2-7
length: 15
CDR3: CASSQGVGGRYEQYF
DNA: TGCGCCAGCAGCCAAGGGGTTGGCGGGCGCTACGAGCAGTACTTC

V: TRBV20-1
size: many
D: NA
J: TRBJ2-2
length: 12
CDR3: CSARPTTGELFF
DNA: TGCAGTGCTAGGCCCACCACTGGGGAGCTGTTTTTT

V: TRBV11-2
size: NA
D: NA
J: TRBJ1-2
length: 16
CDR3: CASSIPYGWAQGGYTF
DNA: TGTGCCAGCAGCATACCGTATGGTTGGGCCCAGGGCGGCTACACCTTC

V: TRBV7-2
size: NA
D: TRBD1
J: TRBJ1-5
length: 17
CDR3: CASSLGLATGGNQPQHF
DNA: TGTGCCAGCAGCTTAGGTTTGGCGACAGGGGGCAATCAGCCCCAGCATTTT